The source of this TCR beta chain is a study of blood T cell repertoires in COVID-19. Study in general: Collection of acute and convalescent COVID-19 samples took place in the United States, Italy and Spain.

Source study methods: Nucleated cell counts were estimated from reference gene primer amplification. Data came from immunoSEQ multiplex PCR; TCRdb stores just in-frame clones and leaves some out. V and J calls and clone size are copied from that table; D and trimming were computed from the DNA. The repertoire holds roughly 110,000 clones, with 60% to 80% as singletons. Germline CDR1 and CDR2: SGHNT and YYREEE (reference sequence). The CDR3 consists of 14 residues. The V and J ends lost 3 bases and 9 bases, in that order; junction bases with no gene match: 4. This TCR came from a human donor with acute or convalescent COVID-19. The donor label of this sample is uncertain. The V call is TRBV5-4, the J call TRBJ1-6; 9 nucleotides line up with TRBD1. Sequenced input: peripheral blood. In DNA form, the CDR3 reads TGTGCCAGCAGCTCGGGACAGGGAGTTTCACCCCTCCACTTT. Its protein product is CASSSGQGVSPLHF.